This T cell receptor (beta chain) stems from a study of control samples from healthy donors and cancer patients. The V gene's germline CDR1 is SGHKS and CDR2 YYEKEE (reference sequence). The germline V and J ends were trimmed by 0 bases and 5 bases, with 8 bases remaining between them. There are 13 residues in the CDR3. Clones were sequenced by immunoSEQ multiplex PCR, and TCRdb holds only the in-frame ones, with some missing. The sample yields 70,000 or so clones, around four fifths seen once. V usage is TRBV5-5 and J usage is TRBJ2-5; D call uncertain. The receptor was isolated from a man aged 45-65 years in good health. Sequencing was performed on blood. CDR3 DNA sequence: TGTGCCAGCAGCTTGGGCCCGTGGGAGACCCAGTACTTC. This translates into CASSLGPWETQYF.